Below are 32 T cell receptor beta chains sequenced from a single sample in a study of long-term antiretroviral therapy in people with HIV. With survey level as its setting, the immunoSEQ assay was v3.0. Clones were read by immunoSEQ multiplex PCR, and TCRdb kept only the in-frame ones, dropping some. The sample has around 13,000 clones; around 89% are singletons. Here the sequenced sample was unsorted PBMCs, taken 2.1 years after starting antiretroviral therapy. These receptors originate from a middle-aged woman with HIV.

The V call is TRBV7-6, the J call TRBJ1-1; D is possibly TRBD1 (5 bases). Trimming cost V 2 bases and J 4 bases, with 14 bases left between them. The CDR3 is 15 residues long. Germline assignment: CDR1 SGHVS and CDR2 FNYEAQ. The CDR3: CASSLMLAGVTEAFF. CDR3 DNA sequence: TGTGCCAGCAGCTTAATGTTAGCGGGGGTCACTGAAGCTTTCTTT.

The chain has TRBV6-5 and TRBJ2-7, with a possible D match to TRBD2 (5 bases). Trimming cost V 6 bases and J 9 bases, with 15 bases left between them. Germline V CDR1 and CDR2: MNHEY, SVGAGI. This CDR3 spans 12 amino acids. Written as DNA, the CDR3 is TGTGCCAGCAGATCTTTGGGTGGAGGGCAGTACTTC. Amino acids: CASRSLGGGQYF.

CDR3 loop: CASSSGTSPHNEQFF. The CDR3 region has the DNA TGTGCCAGCAGCTCAGGGACTAGCCCACACAATGAGCAGTTCTTC. This chain links TRBV7-3 with TRBJ2-1, with 9 nucleotides matching TRBD2. This CDR3 region has 15 residues. Germline assignment: CDR1 SGHTA and CDR2 FQGTGA. V dropped 4 bases and J dropped 5; count of bases not matched to a gene: 6.

The chain uses TRBV30 and TRBJ1-6; D possibly corresponds to TRBD1 (5 bases). V gave up 0 bases and J gave up 7 bases, with 10 bases separating them. The CDR3 has 14 amino acids. CDR1 GTSNPN and CDR2 SVGIG come from the germline V gene (reference sequence). The CDR3 sequence: CAWSVLGGNSPLHF. The CDR3 coding sequence is TGTGCCTGGAGTGTGCTCGGGGGAAATTCACCCCTCCACTTT.

This sequence joins TRBV6-6 and TRBJ2-7; D remains unclear. CDR1 is MNHNY, CDR2 SVGAGI, per germline (reference sequence). V shed 5 bases and J shed 4 bases, with 9 bases lying between them. This CDR3 is 12 amino acids long. The DNA for the CDR3 is TGTGCCAGCAGTACCCTCAGATACGAGCAGTACTTC. Its translation is CASSTLRYEQYF.

The J gene is TRBJ2-1, the V gene TRBV7-9, with D perhaps TRBD1 or TRBD2 (5 bases each). CDR3 length: 14 amino acids. V was clipped by 6 bases and J by 7 bases, with 16 bases between them. Germline loops: CDR1 SEHNR, CDR2 FQNEAQ (reference sequence). As DNA, the CDR3 is TGTGCCAGCAGTGGGGGAAAGGGCGGAAATGAGCAGTTCTTC. It yields the protein CASSGGKGGNEQFF.

The chain couples TRBV19 to TRBJ1-5; TRBD1 matches 7 bases. The CDR3 covers 17 residues. V shed 8 bases, J shed 0 bases, and the junction held 13 bases outside the gene matches. Germline V CDR1 and CDR2: LNHDA, SQIVND (reference sequence). The DNA of the CDR3 is TGTGCCAGTGGCGTGGTGAACAGGGGATATAGCAATCAGCCCCAGCATTTT. This gives the protein CASGVVNRGYSNQPQHF.

This chain uses TRBV10-3 with TRBJ2-3; D is uncertain. CDR1 is ENHRY and CDR2 is SYGVKD in the germline V gene. Trimming removed 10 bases from V and 1 base from J, with 6 bases in between. This CDR3 region has 11 residues. This CDR3 is CATLGTDTQYF. CDR3 DNA sequence: TGTGCCACTTTAGGCACAGATACGCAGTATTTT.

This clone appeared a few times. The V call is TRBV5-4, the J call TRBJ1-5; D might be TRBD1 (5 bases). This CDR3 contains 16 residues. V lost 4 bases, J lost 5 bases, and 19 bases lay in between. CDR1 is SGHNT, CDR2 YYREEE, per germline (reference sequence). CDR3 sequence: CASSKGPFGADQPQHF. The CDR3 DNA reads TGTGCCAGCAGCAAGGGACCTTTTGGTGCGGATCAGCCCCAGCATTTT.

This sequence joins TRBV30 and TRBJ2-4; TRBD2 agrees at 8 bases. J was trimmed by 1 base and V by 1 base; bases with no gene match: 0. Germline V gives CDR1 GTSNPN, CDR2 SVGIG (reference sequence). The CDR3 loop spans 14 amino acids. This CDR3 is CAWSGGGAKNIQYF. CDR3 coding DNA: TGTGCCTGGAGTGGCGGGGGGGCCAAAAACATTCAGTACTTC.

The chain links TRBV29-1 to TRBJ1-1; TRBD1 aligns across 8 bases. The junction had 7 bases not matched to a gene; V was cut back by 3 bases and J by 1 base. This CDR3 comprises 15 residues. CDR1 and CDR2 from the germline V gene are SQVTM and ANQGSEA. The CDR3 sequence is CSVDRTGGGNTEAFF. The CDR3 DNA is TGCAGCGTTGACCGTACAGGGGGTGGGAACACTGAAGCTTTCTTT.

The V call is TRBV2, the J call TRBJ2-7; 11 bases agree with TRBD1. Per the germline V gene, CDR1 is SNHLY and CDR2 is FYNNEI. This CDR3 region has 11 residues. J was trimmed by 6 bases and V by 9 bases; bases with no gene match: 1. The CDR3: CARGTGGEQYF. The CDR3 region has the DNA TGTGCCAGAGGGACAGGGGGCGAGCAGTACTTC.

The chain has TRBV5-4 and TRBJ2-1; possibly TRBD1 for D (6 bases). The CDR3 runs 16 residues. Germline CDR1 is SGHNT and CDR2 is YYREEE (reference sequence). The V end was cut by 0 bases, the J end by 2 bases, with 12 bases between. The CDR3 loop reads CASSLAGRGPYNEQFF. As DNA, the CDR3 is TGTGCCAGCAGCTTGGCCGGCAGGGGTCCCTACAATGAGCAGTTCTTC.

The chain is built from TRBV5-1 and TRBJ2-5, with D perhaps TRBD1 or TRBD2 (6 bases each). This CDR3 contains 15 residues. V dropped 4 bases and J dropped 5 bases, with 18 bases sitting between them. The germline V gene encodes CDR1 SGHRS and CDR2 YFSETQ. CDR3 sequence reads: CASSRDGGAVETQYF. The CDR3 DNA follows: TGCGCCAGCAGCCGGGACGGGGGCGCGGTGGAGACCCAGTACTTC.

CDR3 DNA: TGTGCCAGTAGTAGAGACAGGAATGCTAACTATGGCTACACCTTC. Translated: CASSRDRNANYGYTF. The rearrangement uses TRBV19 and TRBJ1-2, with D possibly matching TRBD1 (6 bases). V was clipped by 4 bases and J by 0 bases, with 12 bases between them. Germline V gene data show CDR1 as LNHDA and CDR2 as SQIVND (reference sequence). This CDR3 spans 15 amino acids.

This chain connects TRBV15 to TRBJ1-2, with a weak D call TRBD1 (6 bases). The CDR3 has 17 residues. Germline V lookup: CDR1 LNHNV, CDR2 YYDKDF (reference sequence). V dropped 3 bases and J dropped 4 bases, with 21 bases sitting between them. CDR3 sequence reads: CATSSLGGVQGGYGYTF. DNA for the CDR3: TGTGCCACCAGCAGTTTAGGGGGTGTTCAGGGCGGCTATGGCTACACCTTC.

The chain recombines TRBV18 with TRBJ1-1; no firm D call. The germline gives CDR1 KGHSH, CDR2 LQKENI. Trimming pared 0 bases from V and 0 bases from J, leaving 8 bases between. This CDR3 comprises 15 residues. The CDR3 DNA sequence: TGTGCCAGCTCACCACCCACAGTCATGAACACTGAAGCTTTCTTT. Translation: CASSPPTVMNTEAFF.

The chain is built from TRBV18 and TRBJ1-3; TRBD1 matches at 7 bases. After removal of 2 bases from V and 1 base from J, the junction contained 8 bases not matched to a gene. The length of the CDR3 is 17 residues. Germline lookup yields CDR1 KGHSH and CDR2 LQKENI. The CDR3 here is CASSPFPTGVSGNTIYF. The CDR3 DNA follows: TGTGCCAGCTCACCATTTCCCACAGGGGTGTCTGGAAACACCATATATTTT.

The gene calls are TRBV18 and TRBJ1-1, with D tentatively TRBD1 (5 bases). V lost 0 bases to trimming and J lost 4 bases, with 9 bases between them. The CDR3 contains 14 residues. Germline CDR1 KGHSH, CDR2 LQKENI. In DNA, the CDR3 is TGTGCCAGCTCACCACCCTCGGGGGGCACTGAAGCTTTCTTT. It codes for CASSPPSGGTEAFF.

The chain uses TRBV30 and TRBJ1-1; 9 nucleotides line up with TRBD1. The germline CDR1 and CDR2 sequences are GTSNPN and SVGIG (reference sequence). V dropped 5 bases and J dropped 3; count of bases not matched to a gene: 4. This CDR3 has 13 amino acids. CDR3 bases: TGTGCCTGGTCGGACAGGGGATACACTGAAGCTTTCTTT. This codes for CAWSDRGYTEAFF.

The chain joins TRBV30 to TRBJ1-4, with a possible D match to TRBD1 (5 bases). CDR1 and CDR2 (germline): GTSNPN, SVGIG (reference sequence). The V end was cut by 1 base, the J end by 5 bases, with 14 bases between. The CDR3 covers 15 residues. This CDR3 is CAWSEKVAGNEKLFF. The CDR3 bases are TGTGCCTGGAGTGAAAAGGTAGCAGGGAATGAAAAACTGTTTTTT.

The chain's CDR3 is CASSFPPGQLNTEAFF. The CDR3 DNA reads TGTGCCAGCAGCTTTCCCCCGGGACAGCTGAACACTGAAGCTTTCTTT. V gene TRBV5-5 combines with J gene TRBJ1-1; the match to TRBD1 covers 7 bases. The J segment lost 0 bases and the V segment lost 2 bases, leaving 7 bases of the junction unmatched. Germline CDR1 is SGHKS and CDR2 is YYEKEE (reference sequence). The CDR3 has 16 residues.

In DNA, the CDR3 is TGTGCCTGGAGTGGGAGGGCGGGCTCCTACAATGAGCAGTTCTTC. It specifies CAWSGRAGSYNEQFF. V usage is TRBV30 and J usage is TRBJ2-1; tentatively, D is TRBD2 (6 bases). Per the germline V gene, CDR1 is GTSNPN and CDR2 is SVGIG (reference sequence). The germline V and J ends were trimmed by 1 base and 0 bases, with 10 bases remaining between them. The CDR3 is 15 residues long.

The chain employs TRBV7-7 and TRBJ2-3; D is unclear. Germline V gives CDR1 SSHAT, CDR2 FNYEAQ (reference sequence). CDR3 length equals 13 residues. V gave up 5 bases and J gave up 5 bases, with 11 bases separating them. CDR3 in DNA: TGTGCCAGCAGCCTGGCTGAGGAAGATACGCAGTATTTT. It is translated as CASSLAEEDTQYF. The whole variable domain, filled in from reference TRBV7-7 and TRBJ2-3, reads GAGVSQSPRYKVTKRGQDVTLRCDPISSHATLYWYQQALGQGPEFLTYFNYEAQPDKSGLPSDRFSAERPEGSISTLTIQRTEQRDSAMYRCASSLAEEDTQYFGPGTRLTVL.

The chain joins TRBV5-1 to TRBJ1-2, with D hard to call. Germline CDR1 is SGHRS and CDR2 is YFSETQ. The CDR3 has 13 amino acids. Between the trimmed V and J ends, which lost 0 bases and 4 bases, there was a span of 7 bases. The CDR3 region is CASSLDSLYGYTF. The CDR3, as DNA: TGCGCCAGCAGCTTGGACAGCCTCTATGGCTACACCTTC.

The table lists this clone with a count of one. The V gene is TRBV4-1, the J gene TRBJ1-2; 12 nucleotides match TRBD1. The CDR3 consists of 16 residues. Germline loops: CDR1 MGHRA, CDR2 YSYEKL. J gave up 8 bases and V 6 bases, and 13 bases lay outside the gene matches. CDR3 region: CASSFNPGQGALGYTF. The CDR3 DNA is TGCGCCAGCAGTTTTAATCCGGGACAGGGGGCGTTAGGCTACACCTTC.

This clone was seen a handful of times. V is TRBV29-1 and J is TRBJ1-2; 7 bases map to TRBD1. With 6 bases clipped from V and 7 bases from J, the junction kept 11 bases outside the gene matches. The CDR3 runs 13 residues. Germline values: CDR1 SQVTM, CDR2 ANQGSEA. The CDR3 reads CSVAGQEDGGYTF. CDR3 bases: TGCAGCGTAGCCGGACAGGAAGATGGTGGCTACACCTTC.

The chain uses TRBV19 and TRBJ1-2, with D possibly TRBD1 on 5 matching bases. The V end lost 5 bases, the J end lost 1 base, and 14 bases lay between the germline ends. CDR3 length: 15 amino acids. Germline V gene lookup returns CDR1 LNHDA and CDR2 SQIVND (reference sequence). The CDR3 loop is CASSPGRQFNYGYTF. For the CDR3, the DNA is TGTGCCAGTAGTCCTGGGAGACAGTTTAACTATGGCTACACCTTC.

The chain recombines TRBV10-2 with TRBJ1-2; D not certain. This CDR3 region has 15 residues. Per germline, CDR1 WSHSY and CDR2 SAAADI. Deletions cut 3 bases from V and 8 bases from J, with 19 bases between. The CDR3 nucleotides read TGCGCCAGCAGTGACACCCCACGGCCAGATCCAGGCTACACCTTC. Amino acids: CASSDTPRPDPGYTF.

The chain carries TRBV30 and TRBJ2-2; the D is unclear. Germline-derived CDR1 and CDR2 are GTSNPN and SVGIG (reference sequence). Trimming shortened V by 4 bases and J by 0 bases, and 15 bases separated the two germline ends. This CDR3 is 16 amino acids long. CDR3 bases: TGTGCCTGGAATCGAATCCGACGGACGAACACCGGGGAGCTGTTTTTT. It specifies CAWNRIRRTNTGELFF.

This sequence joins TRBV5-1 and TRBJ2-1; no clear D gene. Germline CDR1 SGHRS, CDR2 YFSETQ. The CDR3 length is 15 residues. V lost 1 base, J lost 6 bases, and 14 bases lay in between. CDR3 nucleotide sequence: TGCGCCAGCAGCTTGCTGGGTCGGACCAGCAATGAGCAGTTCTTC. Its translation: CASSLLGRTSNEQFF.

The genes are TRBV6-1 and TRBJ2-5; D is possibly TRBD2 (5 bases). From germline, CDR1 is MNHNS and CDR2 SASEGT. The CDR3 length is 13 residues. With 4 bases removed from V and 2 bases from J, the gap between germline ends came to 8 bases. CDR3 amino acids: CASSVSGQETQYF. CDR3 bases: TGTGCCAGCAGTGTATCGGGGCAAGAGACCCAGTACTTC.